This T cell receptor (beta chain) was identified in a study of post-analysis software for immune sequencing data. Study summary: Relapsing-remitting, secondary progressive and progressive-relapsing courses of multiple sclerosis were included.

This clonotype was detected a few times. Its antigen is unidentified. Findings and limits, study-wide: In multiple sclerosis, normalized Chao1 diversity was significantly below that of controls. Roughly 5 TRBV segments (TRBV5-6, TRBV5-1 and TRBV20-1 among them) occurred more frequently in patients than in controls.

Included in the TCR beta cDNA libraries were unique molecular identifiers. Roughly 500,000 cDNA molecules were obtained from roughly 1 to 10 million T cells. TCRdb passed the PCR reads through MiXCR, listing each CDR3 protein once. The sample carries about 620,000 distinct CDR3 sequences, around 44% recorded once. Germline values: CDR1 SGHDT, CDR2 YYEEEE. V was cut by 4 bases and J by 7 bases, with 13 bases left in between. The CDR3 is 13 residues long. The V gene is TRBV5-6, the J gene TRBJ2-3; no reliable D call. Material for sequencing was blood. This clonotype originated in a girl aged 10 to 17 with multiple sclerosis. The CDR3 bases are TGTGCCAGCAGCCCTAGAGATAGGTATACGCAGTATTTT. It is translated as CASSPRDRYTQYF.